The 14 T cell receptor beta chains given below trace back to one sample, sequenced in a study of blood T cell repertoires in COVID-19. This table comes from immunoSEQ multiplex PCR, and its TCRdb copy is limited to in-frame clones, with some not included. The repertoire holds about 34,000 clones, with 60% to 80% as singletons. Sequencing was carried out using peripheral blood. The receptors shown here come from a man older than 75 with active or convalescent COVID-19.

The chain employs TRBV11-2 and TRBJ2-2, with TRBD2 matching over 16 bases. The CDR3 has 19 amino acids. Germline trimming cut 4 bases from V and 3 bases from J; bases unmatched to any gene: 8. The germline V gene has CDR1 SGHAT and CDR2 FQNNGV. As DNA, the CDR3 is TGTGCCAGCAGCTCCAGGGGACTAGCGGGAGGGCCGGACACCGGGGAGCTGTTTTTT. Its protein product is CASSSRGLAGGPDTGELFF.

This clone appeared a few times. This rearrangement joins TRBV11-2 to TRBJ2-7; perhaps TRBD1 as D (5 bases). Germline CDR1 SGHAT, CDR2 FQNNGV. V was clipped by 6 bases and J by 6 bases, with 15 bases between them. The CDR3 totals 13 residues. The DNA of the CDR3 is TGTGCCAGCAGGGACGCAGGGCCGGTCGAGCAGTACTTC. Translation gives CASRDAGPVEQYF.

This clone was observed once. This chain joins TRBV21-1 and TRBJ2-4; the listed D gene, TRBD2, was not tested against the DNA. TRBV21-1 is designated a pseudogene. This CDR3 is built from 20 residues. CDR3 sequence reads: CASSKVSWSGLAGAKNIQYF. Written as DNA, the CDR3 is TGTGCCAGCAGCAAAGTTTCATGGTCGGGACTAGCGGGAGCCAAAAACATTCAGTACTTC.

V and J are TRBV28 and TRBJ2-2; D might be TRBD1 (6 bases). Germline V CDR1 and CDR2: MDHEN, SYDVKM. Trimming cost V 3 bases and J 0 bases, with 11 bases left between them. The CDR3 covers 16 residues. CDR3 sequence reads: CASSLEGQTNTGELFF. The CDR3, as DNA: TGTGCCAGCAGTTTGGAAGGACAGACGAACACCGGGGAGCTGTTTTTT.

The chain has TRBV5-4 and TRBJ1-1; D perhaps matches TRBD1 (5 bases). Trimming took 2 bases from V and 0 from J, leaving 11 bases between them. Germline CDR1 reads SGHNT; CDR2 reads YYREEE (reference sequence). There are 15 residues in the CDR3. The CDR3 coding sequence is TGTGCCAGCAGCTTAGCAGGGCTCATGAACACTGAAGCTTTCTTT. It specifies CASSLAGLMNTEAFF. Full variable domain (missing parts from reference TRBV5-4 and TRBJ1-1): ETGVTQSPTHLIKTRGQQVTLRCSSQSGHNTVSWYQQALGQGPQFIFQYYREEENGRGNFPPRFSGLQFPNYSSELNVNALELDDSALYLCASSLAGLMNTEAFFGQGTRLTVV.

The chain combines TRBV6-5 with TRBJ2-7; 8 bases map to TRBD1. The CDR3 covers 13 residues. Trimming took 7 bases from V and 2 from J; bases not matched to a gene: 4. Germline V gives CDR1 MNHEY, CDR2 SVGAGI. The CDR3 loop is CASTTGGAYEQYF. CDR3 coding DNA: TGTGCCAGCACCACAGGGGGTGCCTACGAGCAGTACTTC.

This chain joins TRBV2 and TRBJ2-5; no clear D gene. The CDR3 covers 13 residues. V dropped 6 bases and J dropped 4 bases, with 12 bases sitting between them. Germline loops: CDR1 SNHLY, CDR2 FYNNEI. The CDR3 sequence: CASRRSSAETQYF. DNA of the CDR3: TGTGCCAGCAGGCGGTCTTCCGCAGAGACCCAGTACTTC.

The sample holds one count of this clone. The rearrangement joins TRBV12-3 or TRBV12-4 to TRBJ2-3; D remains ambiguous. The CDR3 has 12 residues. V was cut by 4 bases and J by 4 bases, with 6 bases left in between. The CDR3 sequence: CASSSIPDTQYF. In nucleotides, the CDR3 is TGTGCCAGCAGTTCTATCCCAGATACGCAGTATTTT.

V and J are TRBV27 and TRBJ2-7; TRBD2 agrees at 8 bases. CDR3 size: 14 residues. V lost 4 bases, J lost 6 bases, and 8 bases stayed unmatched. Germline V gene data show CDR1 as MNHEY and CDR2 as SMNVEV (reference sequence). CDR3 bases: TGTGCCAGCAGTTCCCCTGGACTAGCCGGCGAGCAGTACTTC. Its protein is CASSSPGLAGEQYF.

The rearrangement joins TRBV7-9 to TRBJ1-1, with TRBD1 identical over 7 bases. V lost 0 bases and J lost 12; bases outside the gene matches: 13. CDR1 is SEHNR, CDR2 FQNEAQ, per germline (reference sequence). The CDR3 is made up of 15 amino acids. This chain's CDR3 is CASSLAMQLTGETFF. The CDR3 nucleotides are TGTGCCAGCAGCTTAGCGATGCAATTAACAGGGGAAACTTTCTTT.

V is TRBV13 and J is TRBJ1-6; 9 nucleotides agree with TRBD1. Looked up from germline, CDR1 is PRHDT and CDR2 is FYEKMQ (reference sequence). V lost 5 bases to trimming and J lost 6 bases; unmatched junction nucleotides: 8. The CDR3 sequence is 16 residues long. CDR3 coding DNA: TGTGCCAGCAGCCTCCCGGGACAGGGAGGTAATTCACCCCTCCACTTT. Amino acids: CASSLPGQGGNSPLHF.

The V gene is TRBV27, the J gene TRBJ2-1, with 9 bases identical to TRBD2. The length of the CDR3 is 15 residues. Germline V lookup: CDR1 MNHEY, CDR2 SMNVEV (reference sequence). The V segment lost 5 bases and the J segment 2 bases; nucleotides outside the gene matches: 4. CDR3 residues: CASSPIAGAYNEQFF. DNA for the CDR3: TGTGCCAGCAGTCCGATAGCGGGAGCCTACAATGAGCAGTTCTTC.

The chain has TRBV18 and TRBJ1-1; the match to TRBD1 covers 10 bases. V lost 8 bases to trimming and J lost 1 base; unmatched junction nucleotides: 4. This CDR3 spans 14 amino acids. Per the germline V gene, CDR1 is KGHSH and CDR2 is LQKENI. The CDR3 here is CASTRDRGNTEAFF. The CDR3 DNA reads as TGTGCCAGCACTAGGGACAGGGGGAACACTGAAGCTTTCTTT.

This chain links TRBV28 with TRBJ2-5; no clear D. There are 14 residues in the CDR3. Trimming shortened V by 3 bases and J by 5 bases, and 13 bases separated the two germline ends. Germline values: CDR1 MDHEN, CDR2 SYDVKM. The CDR3 is CASSLYGYGETQYF. The CDR3 coding sequence is TGTGCCAGCAGTTTGTACGGGTATGGGGAGACCCAGTACTTC.